This TCR beta chain was sequenced in a study of blood T cell repertoires in COVID-19. Study at large: T cells, B-cell-depleted T cells, or PBMCs provided the cDNA or gDNA that served as material.

CDR3 length: 14 amino acids. Per germline, CDR1 LNHDA and CDR2 SQIVND (reference sequence). V shed 6 bases and J 5 bases; nucleotides not matched to a gene: 6. Using immunoSEQ multiplex PCR, the repertoire was profiled, and TCRdb retains in-frame clones only, with some absent. The table records about 270,000 clones, about nine tenths of them present only once. What was sequenced was peripheral blood. This sequence joins TRBV19 and TRBJ2-5; 10 bases match TRBD2. The clonotype comes from a man in his fifties or sixties who had recovered from COVID-19. In DNA, the CDR3 is TGTGCCAGTAGGCAGCGGGGGGGCCGGGAGACCCAGTACTTC. The encoded protein is CASRQRGGRETQYF.